Following are 18 T cell receptor beta chains from one sample sequenced in a study of blood T cell repertoires in COVID-19. Here immunoSEQ multiplex PCR was the method, and the copy in TCRdb shows in-frame clones only, minus some. The table has approximately 71,000 clones, 90% seen once; the top ten hold 4.5% to 5.5%. Sample: peripheral blood. The receptors derive from a woman aged 18-35 years with acute or convalescent COVID-19.

The chain combines TRBV7-2 with TRBJ1-1; possible D gene TRBD1, 5 bases. The CDR3 length is 13 residues. CDR1 and CDR2 from the germline V gene are SGHTA and FQGNSA. Trimming took off 4 bases at V and 10 bases at J, with 16 bases between the two ends. The CDR3 spells CASSYGQGLRAFF. In DNA form, the CDR3 reads TGTGCCAGCAGCTACGGTCAGGGACTAAGAGCTTTCTTT.

V and J are TRBV4-3 and TRBJ2-1; 11 bases match TRBD2. Trimming took 1 base from V and 7 from J; bases not matched to a gene: 3. Germline V gene lookup returns CDR1 LGHNA and CDR2 YSLEER. The CDR3 spans 15 residues. The CDR3 region is CASSQAGLAANEQFF. The DNA for the CDR3 is TGCGCCAGCAGCCAAGCGGGACTAGCGGCAAATGAGCAGTTCTTC.

Concerning this clone: Germline and junction disagree at one end, which may indicate a read error. The genes are TRBV19 and TRBJ2-1; no clear D. Per the germline V gene, CDR1 is LNHDA and CDR2 is SQIVND (reference sequence). This CDR3 is 14 amino acids long. CDR3 in DNA: TGTGCCAGTAGCATAGGCGTCGTAAACAATGAGCAGTTCTTC. Protein product: CASSIGVVNNEQFF. Full variable domain (rest looked up from reference TRBV19 and TRBJ2-1): DGGITQSPKYLFRKEGQNVTLSCEQNLNHDAMYWYRQDPGQGLRLIYYSQIVNDFQKGDIAEGYSVSREKKESFPLTVTSAQKNPTAFYLCASSIGVVNNEQFFGPGTRLTVL.

The chain recombines TRBV5-8 with TRBJ1-2; possibly TRBD1 for D (5 bases). Trimming removed 4 bases at V and 5 bases at J, with 12 bases between. This CDR3 spans 13 amino acids. Germline CDR1 SGHTS, CDR2 YDEGEE. CDR3 coding DNA: TGTGCCAGCAGCCCGGGACTCGTGTATGGCTACACCTTC. It specifies CASSPGLVYGYTF.

This clone occurred a few times. The chain links TRBV7-2 to TRBJ2-2; D is perhaps TRBD2 (5 bases). There are 17 residues in the CDR3. V was pared by 5 bases and J by 0 bases, with 16 bases between. CDR1 is SGHTA, CDR2 FQGNSA, per germline. For the CDR3, the DNA is TGTGCCAGCAGCCTTTCCTCGGGAAAAGCGAACACCGGGGAGCTGTTTTTT. The encoded protein is CASSLSSGKANTGELFF.

The chain carries TRBV19 and TRBJ1-5, with D tentatively TRBD1 (5 bases). Deletions cut 5 bases from V and 6 bases from J, with 14 bases between. The CDR3 is 14 residues long. CDR1 is LNHDA and CDR2 is SQIVND in the germline V gene (reference sequence). The CDR3 DNA follows: TGTGCCAGTAGTTCCCAGGGTTTCGGTCAGCCCCAGCATTTT. Its protein is CASSSQGFGQPQHF.

The chain has TRBV30 and TRBJ2-7, with 12 bases matching TRBD2. The V gene's germline CDR1 is GTSNPN and CDR2 SVGIG (reference sequence). The CDR3 has 12 residues. After removal of 5 bases from V and 9 bases from J, the junction contained 5 bases not matched to a gene. The CDR3 protein is CAWGTSGLRQYF. Written as DNA, the CDR3 is TGTGCCTGGGGGACTAGCGGGCTCCGGCAGTACTTC.

The chain is built from TRBV3-1 (or the pseudogene TRBV3-2) and TRBJ1-6, with D uncertain. Deletions cut 1 base from V and 9 bases from J, with 10 bases between. This CDR3 comprises 14 residues. The germline V gene encodes CDR1 LGHDT and CDR2 YNNKEL (reference sequence). The CDR3, as DNA: TGTGCCAGCAGCCAAGGCGTCGCGGGTTCACCCCTCCACTTT. This codes for CASSQGVAGSPLHF.

This sequence joins TRBV7-2 and TRBJ1-2; 8 bases are a match to TRBD1. The CDR3 is 18 residues long. Germline CDR1 SGHTA, CDR2 FQGNSA. V was pared by 1 base and J by 4 bases, with 14 bases of the junction left unmatched. CDR3 nucleotides: TGTGCCAGCAGCTTAGAGCGCTTGGGCAGGGGGCTGAGCTATGGCTACACCTTC. Its protein product is CASSLERLGRGLSYGYTF.

On this clone: This sample includes further DNA sequences coding for the same CDR3. The chain joins TRBV7-2 to TRBJ2-1; 7 nucleotides line up with TRBD1. V lost 5 bases and J lost 4; bases outside the gene matches: 2. Germline values: CDR1 SGHTA, CDR2 FQGNSA. The CDR3 length is 13 residues. CDR3 amino acids: CASSPTGYNEQFF. DNA for the CDR3: TGTGCCAGCAGCCCGACAGGGTACAATGAGCAGTTCTTC.

The chain couples TRBV7-2 to TRBJ2-7, with a tentative D call TRBD1 (5 bases). This CDR3 is 14 amino acids long. Germline values: CDR1 SGHTA, CDR2 FQGNSA. The V gene lost 6 bases and the J gene lost 3 bases, with 15 bases spanning the gap. CDR3 region: CASRRDRGDYEQYF. The DNA for the CDR3 is TGTGCCAGCAGAAGAGACAGAGGCGACTACGAGCAGTACTTC.

This clone has just a few counts. V and J are TRBV27 and TRBJ2-7; 7 nucleotides align to TRBD1. Germline V gene sequence: CDR1 MNHEY, CDR2 SMNVEV (reference sequence). The CDR3 runs 15 residues. The V and J ends lost 8 bases and 5 bases, in that order; junction bases with no gene match: 15. The CDR3 sequence: CASSVRQGIRNEQYF. The CDR3 region has the DNA TGTGCCAGCTCCGTCCGACAGGGAATTAGGAACGAGCAGTACTTC.

The V gene is TRBV6-2 or TRBV6-3, the J gene TRBJ1-4, with D unclear. Germline V gene data show CDR1 as MNHEY and CDR2 as SVGEGT. This CDR3 spans 14 amino acids. The ends were cut back, 6 bases at V and 5 bases at J, with 13 bases in the middle. DNA of the CDR3: TGTGCCAGCAGCCGCGACTGGAGGAATGAAAAACTGTTTTTT. The encoded protein is CASSRDWRNEKLFF.

The chain links TRBV3-1 (or the pseudogene TRBV3-2) to TRBJ1-1; 8 bases line up with TRBD1. V lost 2 bases to trimming and J lost 6 bases; unmatched junction nucleotides: 8. Germline CDR1 and CDR2: LGHDT and YNNKEL (reference sequence). The CDR3 is 15 residues long. CDR3 sequence: CASSQLAGGFAEAFF. The CDR3, as DNA: TGTGCCAGCAGCCAACTGGCAGGGGGCTTCGCTGAAGCTTTCTTT.

The V and J genes are TRBV6-5 and TRBJ1-4; D gene unclear. V was shortened by 0 bases and J by 4 bases, with 6 bases between the two germline ends. Germline V CDR1 and CDR2: MNHEY, SVGAGI. The CDR3 length is 14 residues. The CDR3 DNA is TGTGCCAGCAGTTACTCCGGCGGTAATGAAAAACTGTTTTTT. Protein: CASSYSGGNEKLFF.

The CDR3 bases are TGTGCCAGCAGTCCCGACAGGGAAGGGGAGCTGTTTTTT. Amino acids: CASSPDREGELFF. The J gene is TRBJ2-2, the V gene TRBV12-3 or TRBV12-4; 7 bases map to TRBD1. After removal of 5 bases from V and 8 bases from J, the junction contained 5 bases not matched to a gene. The CDR3 length is 13 residues.

This chain links TRBV2 with TRBJ2-1; 11 bases match TRBD2. The V gene's germline CDR1 is SNHLY and CDR2 FYNNEI. The CDR3 is 17 amino acids. V lost 6 bases to trimming and J lost 4 bases; unmatched junction nucleotides: 11. The CDR3 is CASRDLQGLAGYNEQFF. The CDR3, as DNA: TGTGCCAGCAGAGACCTACAAGGACTAGCGGGTTACAATGAGCAGTTCTTC.

CDR3 nucleotides: TGCGCCAGCAGCCGGGATGGGTACGAGCAGTACTTC. Amino acids: CASSRDGYEQYF. V usage is TRBV5-1 and J usage is TRBJ2-7; tentatively, D is TRBD2 (5 bases). V was pared by 4 bases and J by 4 bases, with 9 bases between. The CDR3 is made up of 12 amino acids. Per germline, CDR1 SGHRS and CDR2 YFSETQ.